This TCR beta chain is drawn from a study of T cells in Graves' hyperthyroidism and ophthalmopathy (dated by TCRdb to about 2019). With respect to the entire study: Peripheral blood samples were taken at initial diagnosis, before any treatment was given. To identify distinguishing TCR V-J signatures, a discovery cohort of about 100 patients was used, comprising 43 with Graves' ophthalmopathy and around 60 with stable Graves' hyperthyroidism. Whether ophthalmopathy could be predicted prospectively was tested in an independent validation cohort made up of fewer than 20 hyperthyroidism patients plus 17 patients who later progressed to ophthalmopathy. The roughly 94 discovery patients were randomly divided into training and test sets at a 7:3 ratio. Thyroid tissue and blood T-cell repertoires from roughly 6 Graves' hyperthyroidism patients were also compared in the study. After blood sampling, hyperthyroidism patients were treated with methimazole at a starting dose of 30 mg daily, and ophthalmopathy patients were treated with high-dose intravenous methylprednisolone. TCR Vbeta CDR3 sequencing of approximately 140 peripheral blood samples (43 ophthalmopathy, some 75 hyperthyroidism and roughly 17 progressor patients) is reported in the paper. What the work shows at the level of the full study, not this receptor alone: In validation, the model predicted progression to ophthalmopathy with approximately 70% sensitivity and 72% to 75% specificity, a median of around 6.6 months before onset. Most expanded thyroid clonotypes (frequency above 0.001) were also detected in blood, a finding suggesting that blood repertoires may reflect thyroid immune responses. A model built on a 13 V-J signature distinguished ophthalmopathy from stable hyperthyroidism, reaching approximately 89% sensitivity and 81.08% specificity in cross-validation and 80%/75% in testing. No statistical method was used to fix the sample size in advance, and group allocation was not hidden from the investigators.

In the ophthalmopathy patients, disease was moderately to severely active, with a Clinical Activity Score of 3 or more, a NOSPECS grade of 4 or more, and a duration of less than 3 months. Any patient with an uncontrolled infection, another autoimmune disease, pregnancy or lactation was excluded. Diagnoses were based on clinical symptoms, serum thyroxine and TRAb, thyroid ultrasound and orbital computed tomography. Ficoll-Paque density gradient centrifugation was used to isolate PBMCs from 9.5 to 10 ml of fresh peripheral blood. Total RNA was extracted with Trizol reagent, and quality was checked on an Agilent 2100 Bioanalyzer. The CDR3 holds 15 amino acids from the cysteine to the phenylalanine. The read is trimmed to its CDR3 DNA, 45 bases read in frame from base 1. Ends trimmed: V by 5 bases, J by 0 bases; bases unmatched to a gene: 7. CDR1 is given as DFQATT and CDR2 as SNEGSKA, both from the germline V gene (reference sequence).

Details on this clonotype: The antigen it recognizes is unknown. No much larger clone exists at a distance of one base, and base qualities are not known.

The TCR beta CDR3 regions were amplified from the RNA transcripts. For the first round of RT-PCR on the TCR CDR3, the HTBI primer set was used together with the Qiagen OneStep RT-PCR kit. Libraries were constructed in a second round of multiplex PCR, after which size selection and purification were performed. Libraries were sequenced paired-end with 100 bp reads on an Illumina HiSeq2000. The paper's processing steps were these. SOAPnuke was used to process the raw data, removing reads that contained adapters or uncalled bases, had a mean Phred below 15, or lacked an exact match to the constant primer or identifier. High-quality paired reads were merged with COPE v1.2.5, and unique nucleotide sequences were defined as clonotypes. MiTCR v1.1 was used to align the clonotypes against IMGT TRBV, TRBD and TRBJ reference segments. Analysis was restricted to V-J combinations with a frequency above 0.0001, which covered 99.2% of repertoires. A TCS score was defined as the ratio between F50 (clonal expansion) and ExV (chaos), using BLOSUM62-based TCRdist between CDR3 peptides within each V-J. Welch's t-statistics and random forest reduced around 550 V-J features to 13, which were used in a naive Bayes classifier (R e1071). TCRdb reran the public reads through fastp at Q25 and MiXCR, keeping productive beta chains. When rows share a CDR3 protein, they turn into one entry using the most common DNA and genes. For this entry, the V and J calls and clone size follow TCRdb and not the study's own pipeline. The sample table holds over 450,000 distinct CDR3 sequences, of which over 15% were seen once. The ten largest clones capture roughly a sixth of the sample.

This chain is built from TRBV20-1 and TRBJ2-1; 7 middle bases align to TRBD1. This TCR derives from a woman aged 18-29 years with Graves' ophthalmopathy. Sequencing was performed on blood. The nucleotide sequence is TGCAGTGCTGGTGGGGGACAGCGCTCCTACAATGAGCAGTTCTTC. This codes for CSAGGGQRSYNEQFF.